The 15 T cell receptor beta chains reported below all come from one sample, sequenced in a study of blood T cells in healthy people across ages. Combining a sample-barcoded 5' primer with a J-beta primer mix, a second PCR ran for about 7 to 11 cycles. MiXCR, applied by TCRdb to the 5' RACE reads, yields one record per CDR3 protein. In the table there are roughly 2 million distinct CDR3 sequences, around 50% of which are singletons. Sequenced material: blood. The origin of the receptors is a woman in her forties in good health.

The rearrangement joins TRBV28 to TRBJ1-2, with D possibly matching TRBD1 (5 bases). The germline gives CDR1 MDHEN, CDR2 SYDVKM. Between the trimmed V and J ends, which lost 5 bases and 8 bases, there was a span of 12 bases. The CDR3 contains 12 residues. CDR3 in amino acids: CASSRDLRGYTF. CDR3 nucleotides: TGTGCCAGCAGTCGGGACTTGAGAGGCTACACCTTC.

As regards this clonotype: Germline is not matched at one junction end, which may reflect a read error. The chain recombines TRBV28 with TRBJ2-1, with D possibly being TRBD2 (5 bases). Germline lookup yields CDR1 MDHEN and CDR2 SYDVKM. CDR3 length equals 17 residues. The CDR3 DNA is TGTGCCAGCAGTGACCCAAGGGAGAGCGCCTCCTGCAATGAGCAGTTCTTC. This sequence encodes CASSDPRESASCNEQFF.

This clonotype was recorded many times. The gene calls are TRBV20-1 and TRBJ2-5; D not certain. There are 14 residues in the CDR3. V was clipped by 0 bases and J by 1 base, with 9 bases between them. The germline V gene encodes CDR1 DFQATT and CDR2 SNEGSKA (reference sequence). The CDR3 here is CSARDLGPQETQYF. The CDR3 DNA reads TGCAGTGCTAGAGATCTAGGTCCCCAAGAGACCCAGTACTTC.

The chain combines TRBV7-2 with TRBJ2-5; possible D gene TRBD1, 5 bases. This CDR3 has 14 residues. The V gene's germline CDR1 is SGHTA and CDR2 FQGNSA. V dropped 5 bases and J dropped 5 bases, with 15 bases sitting between them. CDR3: CASSPNPGIETQYF. CDR3 nucleotide sequence: TGTGCCAGCAGCCCGAATCCAGGGATCGAGACCCAGTACTTC.

In its sample, this clonotype was seen a few times. This chain links TRBV20-1 with TRBJ2-3, with 9 positions matching TRBD2. Germline CDR1 is DFQATT and CDR2 is SNEGSKA (reference sequence). The CDR3 loop spans 14 amino acids. The J segment lost 3 bases and the V segment lost 4 bases, leaving 5 bases of the junction unmatched. The DNA of the CDR3 is TGCAGTGCTAACGGCGGGGGGGTAACAGATACGCAGTATTTT. Its protein is CSANGGGVTDTQYF.

This clonotype appeared a few times. The chain employs TRBV28 and TRBJ2-3, with TRBD2 as a possible D gene (5 bases). CDR1 and CDR2 from the germline V gene are MDHEN and SYDVKM. This CDR3 comprises 16 residues. V was cut by 6 bases and J by 2 bases, with 18 bases left in between. Here the CDR3 DNA reads TGTGCCAGCAGCCAGATTATTCGGGGTGACACAGATACGCAGTATTTT. It yields the protein CASSQIIRGDTDTQYF.

The J gene is TRBJ2-1, the V gene TRBV4-1, with D perhaps matching TRBD2 (5 bases). The better agreement between TRBJ2-7 and the DNA end casts doubt on the J call. The V gene's germline CDR1 is MGHRA and CDR2 YSYEKL. CDR3 size: 15 residues. CDR3 in DNA: TGCGCCAGCAGCCAACCCGCTTCCGGGAACAATGAGCAGTACTTC. Translated: CASSQPASGNNEQYF.

The chain joins TRBV20-1 to TRBJ2-6, with TRBD1 matching 10 bases. The CDR3 spans 17 residues. Trimming took 3 bases from V and 1 from J; bases not matched to a gene: 6. Per germline, CDR1 DFQATT and CDR2 SNEGSKA (reference sequence). The CDR3 nucleotides are TGCAGTGCTAGGTTCCGGGACAGGGGATCTGGGGCCAACGTCCTGACTTTC. Translating gives CSARFRDRGSGANVLTF.

This chain links TRBV9 with TRBJ2-6; D may be TRBD1 or TRBD2 (5 bases each). V was shortened by 4 bases and J by 0 bases, with 20 bases between the two germline ends. The CDR3 contains 19 residues. From germline, CDR1 is SGDLS and CDR2 YYNGEE. For the CDR3, the DNA is TGTGCCAGCAGCCCCCAGACAGATACCCGGGGCTCTGGGGCCAACGTCCTGACTTTC. This sequence encodes CASSPQTDTRGSGANVLTF. Full variable domain (outside the CDR3, taken from reference TRBV9 and TRBJ2-6): DSGVTQTPKHLITATGQRVTLRCSPRSGDLSVYWYQQSLDQGLQFLIQYYNGEERAKGNILERFSAQQFPDLHSELNLSSLELGDSALYFCASSPQTDTRGSGANVLTFGAGSRLTVL.

In DNA form, the CDR3 reads TGTGCCAGCAGCTTAAGTCCGAGGACCTCTGGGGCCAACGTCCTGACTTTC. It codes for CASSLSPRTSGANVLTF. This chain uses TRBV7-2 with TRBJ2-6; unclear D gene. Germline CDR1 is SGHTA and CDR2 is FQGNSA. The CDR3 is 17 amino acids. With 2 bases removed from V and 0 bases from J, the gap between germline ends came to 11 bases.

The chain carries TRBV5-1 and TRBJ1-2, with TRBD1 matching 10 bases. Trimming cost V 4 bases and J 1 base; bases outside gene matches: 7. Germline CDR1 reads SGHRS; CDR2 reads YFSETQ. The CDR3 runs 16 residues. The CDR3 DNA reads as TGCGCCAGCAGCGGGGGACAGGGGCCCTTTAACTATGGCTACACCTTC. Its protein product is CASSGGQGPFNYGYTF.

The gene calls are TRBV6-5 and TRBJ1-2; 7 nucleotides match TRBD1. The CDR3 contains 15 residues. J gave up 2 bases and V 0 bases, and 3 bases lay outside the gene matches. The germline V gene encodes CDR1 MNHEY and CDR2 SVGAGI. The CDR3 DNA reads as TGTGCCAGCAGTTACTCCGCGACAGGGAACTATGGCTACACCTTC. Protein: CASSYSATGNYGYTF.

The V call is TRBV6-1, the J call TRBJ2-5, with 8 bases fitting TRBD1. The ends lost 4 bases at V and 5 bases at J; junction bases unmatched: 6. In germline, CDR1 is MNHNS, CDR2 SASEGT. The CDR3 has 14 amino acids. DNA of the CDR3: TGTGCCAGCAGTGTGACCAGGACAGGGGAGACCCAGTACTTC. Residues: CASSVTRTGETQYF.

The chain carries TRBV7-9 and TRBJ2-1; D may match TRBD1 or TRBD2 (6 bases each). Trimming stripped 2 bases from V and 3 bases from J, with 17 bases between. Looked up from germline, CDR1 is SEHNR and CDR2 is FQNEAQ (reference sequence). This CDR3 has 17 amino acids. CDR3 region: CASSLSDRGPNYNEQFF. The CDR3 DNA follows: TGTGCCAGCAGCTTAAGTGACCGGGGGCCTAACTACAATGAGCAGTTCTTC.

This clonotype was observed many times. V gene TRBV6-5 combines with J gene TRBJ2-1, with no clear D. The CDR3 has 14 amino acids. Germline V gene lookup returns CDR1 MNHEY and CDR2 SVGAGI. V lost 2 bases, J lost 0 bases, and 5 bases lay in between. The CDR3 loop reads CASSYRSSYNEQFF. In DNA, the CDR3 is TGTGCCAGCAGTTACAGGAGCTCCTACAATGAGCAGTTCTTC.